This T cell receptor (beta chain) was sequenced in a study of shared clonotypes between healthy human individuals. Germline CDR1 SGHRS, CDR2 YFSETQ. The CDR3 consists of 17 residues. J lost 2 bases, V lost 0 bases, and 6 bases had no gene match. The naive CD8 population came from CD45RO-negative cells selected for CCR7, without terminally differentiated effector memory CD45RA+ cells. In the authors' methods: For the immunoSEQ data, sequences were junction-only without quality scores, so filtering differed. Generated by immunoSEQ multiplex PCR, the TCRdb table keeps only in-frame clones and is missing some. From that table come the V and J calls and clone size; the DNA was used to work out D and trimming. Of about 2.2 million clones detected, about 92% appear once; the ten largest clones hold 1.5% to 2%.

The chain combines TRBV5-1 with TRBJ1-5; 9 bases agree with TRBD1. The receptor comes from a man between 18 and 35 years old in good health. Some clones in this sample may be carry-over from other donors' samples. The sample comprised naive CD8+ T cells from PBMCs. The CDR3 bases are TGCGCCAGCAGCTTGGGGACAGGGGCGAACGGCAATCAGCCCCAGCATTTT. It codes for CASSLGTGANGNQPQHF. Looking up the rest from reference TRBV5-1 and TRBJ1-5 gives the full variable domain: KAGVTQTPRYLIKTRGQQVTLSCSPISGHRSVSWYQQTPGQGLQFLFEYFSETQRNKGNFPGRFSGRQFSNSRSEMNVSTLELGDSALYLCASSLGTGANGNQPQHFGDGTRLSIL.